This TCR beta chain appears in the sequencing data of a study of OX40 agonist ivuxolimab in advanced cancers. Study results and caveats: Relative to CD4+, CD8+ T cells held more expanded clones on average.

Germline values: CDR1 SEHNR, CDR2 FQNEAQ (reference sequence). Trimming took 5 bases from V and 9 from J, leaving 17 bases between them. The CDR3 spans 14 residues. On this clone: Its antigen is currently unknown.

Data came from immunoSEQ multiplex PCR; TCRdb stores just in-frame clones and leaves some out. This sample carries approximately 94,000 clones, 75% to 95% of them seen once, and the ten largest clones take roughly 0.53%. The sequence was collected from an adult with an advanced solid tumor such as melanoma, head and neck, liver or kidney cancer. The chain links TRBV7-9 to TRBJ1-5, with unresolved D. Here the sequenced sample was CD4+ or CD8+ T cells sorted from blood, taken in a trial of the OX40 agonist ivuxolimab. The CDR3 bases are TGTGCCAGCAGCCAACCGGGCCGACATCCGCCCCAGCATTTT. As protein: CASSQPGRHPPQHF.